This T cell receptor beta chain emerged from a study of blood T cell repertoires in COVID-19. At the level of the study: The United States, Italy and Spain provided the acute and convalescent COVID-19 samples.

Sequencing was performed with immunoSEQ multiplex PCR; in TCRdb, only in-frame clones are kept and a portion is missing. The sample lists a few hundred thousand clones; more than 85% were seen once. The CDR3 contains 11 residues. Germline CDR1 is LGHDT and CDR2 is YNNKEL (reference sequence). The V gene lost 3 bases and the J gene lost 10 bases, with 7 bases spanning the gap. The genes are TRBV3-1 (or the pseudogene TRBV3-2) and TRBJ2-1, with D possibly being TRBD2 (5 bases). Sample: peripheral blood. The clonotype comes from a man aged 30 to 45 with acute or convalescent COVID-19. In DNA, the CDR3 is TGTGCCAGCAGCCACGGGATAGAGCAGTTCTTC. Its translation: CASSHGIEQFF.